The 9 T cell receptor beta chains below come from one sample, sequenced in a study of T cells in tumors after PD-1 blockade. The data were produced by immunoSEQ multiplex PCR, yet TCRdb's version contains in-frame clones alone and is incomplete. The table has 45,000 to 60,000 clones, roughly 84% seen once; the top ten hold 8% to 10%. The specimen was PBMCs, collected before anti-PD-1 therapy. The receptors originated from a human donor with advanced basal cell or squamous cell carcinoma (not recorded which).

The rearrangement uses TRBV2 and TRBJ1-1; 8 nucleotides line up with TRBD1. Losses at the gene ends were 6 bases for V and 3 bases for J; bases not matched to a gene: 3. The CDR3 spans 13 residues. CDR1 and CDR2 from the germline V gene are SNHLY and FYNNEI. The CDR3 DNA reads TGTGCCAGCAGGGACAGGGTATACACTGAAGCTTTCTTT. The encoded protein is CASRDRVYTEAFF. Full variable domain (outside the CDR3, taken from reference TRBV2 and TRBJ1-1): EPEVTQTPSHQVTQMGQEVILRCVPISNHLYFYWYRQILGQKVEFLVSFYNNEISEKSEIFDDQFSVERPDGSNFTLKIRSTKLEDSAMYFCASRDRVYTEAFFGQGTRLTVV.

The chain carries TRBV5-4 and TRBJ1-1, with D unclear. There are 14 residues in the CDR3. Germline lookup yields CDR1 SGHNT and CDR2 YYREEE (reference sequence). V lost 1 base, J lost 2 bases, and 9 bases lay in between. CDR3 region: CASSLIGVNTEAFF. The CDR3 region has the DNA TGTGCCAGCAGCTTGATTGGGGTAAACACTGAAGCTTTCTTT.

This chain connects TRBV2 to TRBJ2-7; the match to TRBD2 covers 9 bases. Per the germline V gene, CDR1 is SNHLY and CDR2 is FYNNEI. V was pared by 10 bases and J by 7 bases, with 14 bases of the junction left unmatched. CDR3 size: 14 residues. In nucleotides, the CDR3 is TGTGCCACCCAGTTCTCTAGCGGGGTTGAAGAGCAGTACTTC. The encoded protein is CATQFSSGVEEQYF.

The CDR3 loop reads CASSPRGGLHQPQHF. CDR3 DNA: TGTGCCAGCAGTCCCAGGGGGGGGCTGCATCAGCCCCAGCATTTT. The chain joins TRBV11-1 to TRBJ1-5, with 7 positions matching TRBD1. The germline gives CDR1 SGHAT, CDR2 FQDESV (reference sequence). The CDR3 totals 15 residues. The ends lost 6 bases at V and 5 bases at J; junction bases unmatched: 10.

V and J are TRBV16 and TRBJ1-2; TRBD1 is a possible D gene (5 bases). The CDR3 contains 15 residues. CDR1 KGHSY and CDR2 FQNENV come from the germline V gene. The ends were cut back, 1 base at V and 0 bases at J, with 9 bases in the middle. The CDR3 nucleotides are TGTGCCAGCAGCCAATACAGGAGCGCTAACTATGGCTACACCTTC. As protein: CASSQYRSANYGYTF.

This clone was detected ten times or more. V usage is TRBV19 and J usage is TRBJ1-5; 7 nucleotides agree with TRBD1. V gave up 1 base and J gave up 8 bases; unmatched junction bases: 5. The germline V gene encodes CDR1 LNHDA and CDR2 SQIVND (reference sequence). CDR3 size: 14 residues. CDR3 in DNA: TGTGCCAGTAGTATAGCGTTCGGACAGGAGCCCCAGCATTTT. Residues: CASSIAFGQEPQHF.

The V and J genes are TRBV3-1 (or the pseudogene TRBV3-2) and TRBJ1-2; D not certain. Germline CDR1 is LGHDT and CDR2 is YNNKEL (reference sequence). The CDR3 runs 13 residues. V was pared by 1 base and J by 8 bases, with 11 bases between. The CDR3 loop is CASSQVQLGGYTF. CDR3 DNA: TGTGCCAGCAGCCAAGTACAGCTCGGAGGCTACACCTTC.

The chain combines TRBV15 with TRBJ1-5, with D unclear. The germline V gene encodes CDR1 LNHNV and CDR2 YYDKDF (reference sequence). This CDR3 spans 13 amino acids. Trimming took 1 base from V and 5 from J, leaving 6 bases between them. CDR3 in amino acids: CATSRAIHQPQHF. Written as DNA, the CDR3 is TGTGCCACCAGCAGAGCCATACATCAGCCCCAGCATTTT.

This chain connects TRBV7-2 to TRBJ2-1, with 8 nucleotides matching TRBD2. V lost 1 base and J lost 4; bases outside the gene matches: 3. The germline gives CDR1 SGHTA, CDR2 FQGNSA. There are 15 residues in the CDR3. The CDR3 DNA follows: TGTGCCAGCAGCTTAGGGACTAGCTCATACAATGAGCAGTTCTTC. Its translation: CASSLGTSSYNEQFF.